Shown below are 30 T cell receptor beta chains from a single sample sequenced in a study of vaccination effects on CD4 cells after COVID-19. Antigen-specific CD4+ T cells were expanded with viral peptide pools in the ViraFEST assay before sequencing. Following culture for nine to ten days, CD4+ T cells were isolated. Of the BNT162b2 and mRNA-1273 vaccines, participants received two doses of one or the other. Assay: immunoSEQ multiplex PCR; the TCRdb copy retains only in-frame clones and omits some. Among roughly 59,000 clones listed, about 73% were seen once. No antigen has been assigned to these receptors. Here the sequenced sample was CD4+ T cells from PBMCs cultured with HCoV-OC43 spike peptides, taken after COVID-19 vaccination. Subset indicated: HCoV-OC43 spike overlapping peptide pool stimulation. The receptors here all came from a human donor who received a COVID-19 vaccine.

V usage is TRBV19 and J usage is TRBJ1-5, with no clear D. There are 12 residues in the CDR3. V shed 1 base and J shed 2 bases, with 0 bases lying between them. In germline, CDR1 is LNHDA, CDR2 SQIVND (reference sequence). This CDR3 is CASSIGNQPQHF. The DNA of the CDR3 is TGTGCCAGTAGTATAGGCAATCAGCCCCAGCATTTT.

There are a few counts of this clone. The rearrangement links TRBV4-1 to TRBJ2-2, with TRBD2 identical over 15 bases. The CDR3 totals 18 residues. Germline V gene sequence: CDR1 MGHRA, CDR2 YSYEKL. V shed 3 bases, J shed 4 bases, and the junction held 6 bases outside the gene matches. The CDR3, as DNA: TGCGCCAGCAGCCAGGGACTAGCGGGGGGAAGGATCACCGGGGAGCTGTTTTTT. It codes for CASSQGLAGGRITGELFF.

This chain joins TRBV13 and TRBJ2-3; D is uncertain. The length of the CDR3 is 13 residues. Germline CDR1 PRHDT, CDR2 FYEKMQ (reference sequence). Between the trimmed V and J ends, which lost 5 bases and 0 bases, there was a span of 6 bases. CDR3 amino acids: CASSPTSTDTQYF. The CDR3 nucleotides read TGTGCCAGCAGCCCCACTAGCACAGATACGCAGTATTTT. Full variable domain (remainder filled in from reference TRBV13 and TRBJ2-3): AAGVIQSPRHLIKEKRETATLKCYPIPRHDTVYWYQQGPGQDPQFLISFYEKMQSDKGSIPDRFSAQQFSDYHSELNMSSLELGDSALYFCASSPTSTDTQYFGPGTRLTVL.

In this sample, this clone turned up a few times. The chain couples TRBV3-1 (or the pseudogene TRBV3-2) to TRBJ1-3; tentatively, D is TRBD1 (6 bases). The length of the CDR3 is 14 residues. Looked up from germline, CDR1 is LGHDT and CDR2 is YNNKEL (reference sequence). Trimming left V 6 bases short and J 7 bases short, with 16 bases between. The CDR3, as DNA: TGTGCCAGCAGACGTACAGGGTTTAGGAACACCATATATTTT. This translates into CASRRTGFRNTIYF.

V usage is TRBV24-1 and J usage is TRBJ2-7; 12 bases line up with TRBD1. Unmatched junction bases numbered 5, after V lost 1 base and J lost 5 bases. The CDR3 has 16 residues. In germline, CDR1 is KGHDR, CDR2 SFDVKD. The CDR3 here is CATSDLGGTGGHEQYV. The CDR3, as DNA: TGTGCCACCAGTGATTTAGGGGGGACAGGGGGCCACGAGCAGTACGTC.

V usage is TRBV5-1 and J usage is TRBJ1-3; D is uncertain. The germline CDR1 and CDR2 sequences are SGHRS and YFSETQ. The CDR3 is made up of 12 amino acids. Trimming took 2 bases from V and 3 from J, leaving 3 bases between them. CDR3 residues: CASSFDGNTIYF. In DNA form, the CDR3 reads TGCGCCAGCAGCTTTGATGGAAACACCATATATTTT.

This sequence joins TRBV19 and TRBJ1-1; 8 bases fit TRBD1. Germline-derived CDR1 and CDR2 are LNHDA and SQIVND (reference sequence). CDR3 length: 14 residues. V lost 7 bases, J lost 1 base, and 5 bases stayed unmatched. CDR3 protein: CASNRRGRNTEAFF. In DNA, the CDR3 is TGTGCCAGTAATCGCAGGGGGCGGAACACTGAAGCTTTCTTT.

Only a few counts were recorded for this clone. This chain joins TRBV6-5 and TRBJ1-2, with 8 bases matching TRBD1. Germline V CDR1 and CDR2: MNHEY, SVGAGI. V gave up 2 bases and J gave up 6 bases; unmatched junction bases: 11. The CDR3 spans 16 residues. CDR3 sequence reads: CASSYSPQGAYNGYTF. DNA of the CDR3: TGTGCCAGCAGTTACAGTCCGCAGGGGGCGTATAATGGCTACACCTTC.

V gene TRBV6-5 combines with J gene TRBJ2-7; 11 positions match TRBD1. The V gene's germline CDR1 is MNHEY and CDR2 SVGAGI. The CDR3 length is 13 residues. V shed 5 bases and J 6 bases; nucleotides not matched to a gene: 3. CDR3 nucleotide sequence: TGTGCCAGCAGTCGGGACAGGGGGGGCGAGCAGTACGTC. Translating it yields CASSRDRGGEQYV.

The chain has TRBV28 and TRBJ2-7, with D unresolved. Germline V gene data show CDR1 as MDHEN and CDR2 as SYDVKM. The CDR3 length is 17 residues. The V end was cut by 4 bases, the J end by 8 bases, with 27 bases between. The CDR3 DNA reads TGTGCCAGCAGTTCCCGATCCCCCAGGCCCCATTCCCCTCAGCAGTACGTC. It specifies CASSSRSPRPHSPQQYV.

The chain combines TRBV5-4 with TRBJ2-6; TRBD2 matches 8 bases. CDR3 size: 18 residues. Unmatched junction bases numbered 9, after V lost 2 bases and J lost 2 bases. From germline, CDR1 is SGHNT and CDR2 YYREEE (reference sequence). The CDR3 DNA sequence: TGTGCCAGCAGCTTTAGTGGTCGGGGGGGCCCTGGGGCCAACGTCCTGACTTTC. This gives the protein CASSFSGRGGPGANVLTF.

This chain joins TRBV19 and TRBJ2-1; 12 nucleotides match TRBD2. J gave up 15 bases and V 5 bases, and 11 bases lay outside the gene matches. Germline V gene lookup returns CDR1 LNHDA and CDR2 SQIVND (reference sequence). The CDR3 has 14 residues. The CDR3 nucleotides read TGTGCCAGTAGTGCCCGACTAGCGGGGGACCGTTTGTTCTTC. Its translation: CASSARLAGDRLFF.

This clone was seen only once. V usage is TRBV18 and J usage is TRBJ2-2; D may be TRBD1 (5 bases). V lost 1 base to trimming and J lost 5 bases, with 14 bases between them. The CDR3 consists of 16 residues. Germline values: CDR1 KGHSH, CDR2 LQKENI. CDR3 in amino acids: CASSPRQGQITGELFF. The CDR3 DNA reads as TGTGCCAGCTCACCACGTCAAGGACAAATAACCGGGGAGCTGTTTTTT.

This chain joins TRBV18 and TRBJ1-3, with D perhaps TRBD1 (5 bases). The germline V gene has CDR1 KGHSH and CDR2 LQKENI. CDR3 length equals 14 residues. Trimming left V 6 bases short and J 0 bases short, with 9 bases between. The CDR3 nucleotides are TGTGCCAGCTCCCGGGGGGTCTCTGGAAACACCATATATTTT. It is translated as CASSRGVSGNTIYF.

This CDR3 is CAWSRDRNTEAFF. The DNA of the CDR3 is TGTGCCTGGAGCCGGGACAGGAACACTGAAGCTTTCTTT. The chain joins TRBV30 to TRBJ1-1; 7 bases align to TRBD1. The germline gives CDR1 GTSNPN, CDR2 SVGIG (reference sequence). The CDR3 covers 13 residues. Trimming took 3 bases from V and 1 from J; bases not matched to a gene: 2.

The CDR3 protein is CASSSLKDGDSPLHF. The CDR3 DNA sequence: TGTGCCAGCAGCTCTCTCAAAGACGGAGATTCACCCCTCCACTTT. The chain links TRBV5-6 to TRBJ1-6; D ambiguous. CDR3 length: 15 residues. Germline assignment: CDR1 SGHDT and CDR2 YYEEEE. The V end lost 3 bases, the J end lost 8 bases, and 15 bases lay between the germline ends.

The chain has TRBV7-6 and TRBJ2-2; 10 positions agree with TRBD2. The ends lost 5 bases at V and 4 bases at J; junction bases unmatched: 16. Germline CDR1 SGHVS, CDR2 FNYEAQ. CDR3 size: 19 residues. CDR3 protein: CASSPPRPSSGGLTGELFF. In nucleotides, the CDR3 is TGTGCCAGCAGCCCCCCCAGGCCTTCTAGCGGGGGACTCACCGGGGAGCTGTTTTTT.

The genes are TRBV6-5 and TRBJ1-2, with TRBD1 identical over 9 bases. The ends lost 7 bases at V and 7 bases at J; junction bases unmatched: 7. Germline V lookup: CDR1 MNHEY, CDR2 SVGAGI. The CDR3 is 13 residues long. CDR3 loop: CASTTGGAVGYTF. CDR3 DNA: TGTGCCAGCACCACAGGGGGCGCGGTTGGCTACACCTTC.

CDR3 DNA sequence: TGTGCCAGCAGCTTAAGTTGGGCCGTCGCGGGGGGGCAGAATGAGCAGTTCTTC. Translating gives CASSLSWAVAGGQNEQFF. The chain joins TRBV7-2 to TRBJ2-1, with 9 nucleotides matching TRBD2. The CDR3 spans 18 residues. The germline gives CDR1 SGHTA, CDR2 FQGNSA. Germline trimming cut 2 bases from V and 7 bases from J; bases unmatched to any gene: 15.

This clone was recorded once. The rearrangement joins TRBV24-1 to TRBJ1-4; D remains ambiguous. There are 13 residues in the CDR3. The germline V gene encodes CDR1 KGHDR and CDR2 SFDVKD. Deletions cut 4 bases from V and 7 bases from J, with 9 bases between. The CDR3 region is CATSDTSAEKLFF. CDR3 nucleotide sequence: TGTGCCACCAGTGACACCAGCGCTGAAAAACTGTTTTTT.

V and J are TRBV6-5 and TRBJ1-4; D might be TRBD1 (5 bases). Trimming removed 7 bases from V and 8 bases from J, with 14 bases in between. Looked up from germline, CDR1 is MNHEY and CDR2 is SVGAGI. This CDR3 is 13 amino acids long. CDR3 sequence (DNA): TGTGCCAGCAATCCTCGGGGGGGGGAAAAACTGTTTTTT. Protein: CASNPRGGEKLFF.

This chain links TRBV7-9 with TRBJ2-1, with TRBD1 identical over 11 bases. The ends lost 5 bases at V and 5 bases at J; junction bases unmatched: 2. The CDR3 length is 14 residues. Germline CDR1 reads SEHNR; CDR2 reads FQNEAQ (reference sequence). The CDR3, as DNA: TGTGCCAGCAGCGGGACAGGGGGTGACAATGAGCAGTTCTTC. Protein sequence: CASSGTGGDNEQFF.

V gene TRBV5-1 combines with J gene TRBJ1-4; D is unresolved. V lost 4 bases, J lost 3 bases, and 13 bases lay in between. Germline values: CDR1 SGHRS, CDR2 YFSETQ. This CDR3 has 15 residues. The CDR3 sequence is CASSRSGGPNEKLFF. DNA for the CDR3: TGCGCCAGCAGCCGTTCAGGAGGTCCTAATGAAAAACTGTTTTTT.

The chain employs TRBV7-9 and TRBJ1-6; perhaps TRBD1 as D (5 bases). Germline V lookup: CDR1 SEHNR, CDR2 FQNEAQ (reference sequence). This CDR3 comprises 15 residues. Trimming left V 1 base short and J 1 base short, with 5 bases between. CDR3 nucleotide sequence: TGTGCCAGCAGCTTAGGGGGGTCCTATAATTCACCCCTCCACTTT. Its protein product is CASSLGGSYNSPLHF.

CDR3 residues: CATTDRGYNEQFF. The CDR3 region has the DNA TGTGCCACCACCGACAGGGGGTACAATGAGCAGTTCTTC. V usage is TRBV24-1 and J usage is TRBJ2-1, with TRBD1 matching over 9 bases. The V gene end was trimmed by 8 bases and the J gene end by 4 bases; junction bases not matched to a gene: 2. The germline V gene has CDR1 KGHDR and CDR2 SFDVKD. The CDR3 consists of 13 residues.

The count of this clone is one. This chain joins TRBV3-1 (or the pseudogene TRBV3-2) and TRBJ2-1; D remains unclear. The V gene's germline CDR1 is LGHDT and CDR2 YNNKEL (reference sequence). V was shortened by 0 bases and J by 10 bases, with 10 bases between the two germline ends. This CDR3 has 13 residues. This CDR3 reads CASSQDHRREQFF. The CDR3 DNA follows: TGTGCCAGCAGCCAAGATCATCGTCGGGAGCAGTTCTTC.

V is TRBV7-3 and J is TRBJ1-1; TRBD1 matches at 8 bases. Germline V gene data show CDR1 as SGHTA and CDR2 as FQGTGA. V trimming: 0 bases; J trimming: 6 bases; junction bases outside the gene matches: 3. The CDR3 spans 14 residues. The CDR3 DNA is TGTGCCAGCAGCTTAACCGGACAGGGCCCTGAAGCTTTCTTT. Translated: CASSLTGQGPEAFF.

The chain uses TRBV7-8 and TRBJ2-1, with 10 bases matching TRBD2. J lost 9 bases, V lost 2 bases, and 7 bases had no gene match. This CDR3 is built from 15 residues. CDR1 and CDR2 (germline): SGHVS, FQNEAQ. This CDR3 is CASSLLAGAPGEQFF. DNA of the CDR3: TGTGCCAGCAGCTTACTAGCGGGGGCTCCGGGTGAGCAGTTCTTC.

The chain recombines TRBV30 with TRBJ2-6, with 8 bases that match TRBD2. Per germline, CDR1 GTSNPN and CDR2 SVGIG (reference sequence). J gave up 0 bases and V 4 bases, and 8 bases lay outside the gene matches. CDR3 length: 17 amino acids. CDR3 loop: CAWKRGGRYSGANVLTF. Here the CDR3 DNA reads TGTGCCTGGAAACGGGGGGGCAGGTACTCTGGGGCCAACGTCCTGACTTTC.

The chain links TRBV7-3 to TRBJ1-6, with D unclear. Germline V gene sequence: CDR1 SGHTA, CDR2 FQGTGA. The CDR3 runs to 13 residues. V dropped 11 bases and J dropped 7 bases, with 15 bases sitting between them. CDR3 bases: TGTGCCTGCGGGGAGGGCAGAAATTCACCCCTCCACTTT. Amino acid sequence: CACGEGRNSPLHF.